Listed here are 30 T cell receptor beta chains from one sample, sequenced in a study of tumor-infiltrating lymphocytes in primary liver carcinoma. The input was around 0.5 ug total RNA; TCR beta cDNA was made from it with a constant-region primer. ARM-PCR, slightly modified, supplied the TCR beta libraries through three nested multiplex PCR rounds. The study ran its first two PCR rounds for roughly 10 cycles each, using TRBV1-TRBV30 forward primers and a C-beta reverse primer. TCRdb reprocessed the multiplex PCR reads with MiXCR, giving one entry per CDR3 protein. Among 22,000 or so distinct CDR3 sequences listed, more than 70% were seen once. Without any cell sorting, roughly 18-31 mg of bulk tissue yielded co-extracted RNA and DNA. Sequencing was performed on liver tumor tissue from sampling region 2. Subset specified: tumor region T2, inferior pole. The source of these receptors is a woman aged 30 to 39 with primary liver carcinoma and hepatitis B virus infection.

This clonotype was seen only a few times. The J gene is TRBJ2-7, the V gene TRBV29-1; 7 bases match TRBD1. The V gene's germline CDR1 is SQVTM and CDR2 ANQGSEA. This CDR3 is built from 12 residues. Trimming took 4 bases from V and 6 from J; bases not matched to a gene: 6. The CDR3 here is CSVGQGGGEQYF. In DNA, the CDR3 is TGCAGCGTTGGACAGGGTGGGGGCGAGCAGTACTTC.

As to this clonotype: A much larger clone differs by one base, so this may be a read error. The rearrangement joins TRBV11-2 to TRBJ1-1, with unresolved D. The CDR3 has 14 residues. The germline V gene encodes CDR1 SGHAT and CDR2 FQNNGV. This CDR3 reads CTSRYTVGRAETFF. CDR3 coding DNA: TGTACCAGTAGATATACAGTGGGGAGGGCTGAAACTTTCTTT. The full variable domain, in which reference TRBV11-2 and TRBJ1-1 provide the parts outside the CDR3, is EAGVAQSPRYKIIEKRQSVAFWCNPISGHATLYWYQQILGQGPKLLIQFQNNGVVDDSQLPKDRFSAERLKGVDSTLKIQPAKLEDSAVYLCTSRYTVGRAETFFGQGTRLTVV.

The CDR3 is CACPDMGRYTQYF. In nucleotides, the CDR3 is TGTGCCTGTCCCGACATGGGACGTTACACGCAGTATTTT. The V call is TRBV30, the J call TRBJ2-3; D is tentatively TRBD1 or TRBD2 (5 bases each). The CDR3 has 13 residues. Trimming stripped 6 bases from V and 9 bases from J, with 19 bases between. Germline-derived CDR1 and CDR2 are GTSNPN and SVGIG (reference sequence).

In the case of this clonotype: The conserved phenylalanine or tryptophan is not found at the CDR3 terminus, so this likely reflects a read error. The CDR3 bases are TGTGCCAGCAGCTTAGGCTCACAATACAAGCAGTACTTG. This codes for CASSLGSQYKQYL. The rearrangement joins TRBV11-2 to TRBJ2-7; D not resolved. Germline loops: CDR1 SGHAT, CDR2 FQNNGV. This CDR3 region has 13 residues. The V gene lost 1 base and the J gene lost 8 bases, with 12 bases spanning the gap.

Notes on this clonotype: At one boundary the junction diverges from the germline segment, which might be a read error. The V call is TRBV6-1, the J call TRBJ2-2; a possible D gene is TRBD2 (5 bases). The CDR3 contains 16 residues. CDR1 is MNHNS, CDR2 SASEGT, per germline. The CDR3 sequence is CAISERGGANIGEPFF. The DNA of the CDR3 is TGTGCCATCAGTGAGCGTGGAGGAGCGAACATCGGGGAGCCGTTTTTT.

In its sample, this clonotype was seen a few times. The junction shows a germline mismatch at one end, possibly a read error. The J gene is TRBJ2-4, the V gene TRBV5-5, with D possibly being TRBD1 (6 bases). The CDR3 loop spans 12 amino acids. Germline values: CDR1 SGHKS, CDR2 YYEKEE (reference sequence). The chain's CDR3 is CANSSQLGQQYF. The CDR3 nucleotides read TGTGCCAACAGCTCCCAGCTGGGACAACAGTACTTC.

J is TRBJ1-1 and V is TRBV6-5, with D unclear. CDR1 is MNHEY, CDR2 SVGAGI, per germline. This CDR3 region has 11 residues. CDR3 coding DNA: TGTGACAGTAGTTACGCAGATGTTGCTTTCTTT. It encodes CDSSYADVAFF.

The gene calls are TRBV6-5 and TRBJ2-5, with D perhaps being TRBD1 or TRBD2 (6 bases each). The CDR3 is made up of 16 amino acids. Germline assignment: CDR1 MNHEY and CDR2 SVGAGI. The ends were cut back, 0 bases at V and 13 bases at J, with 24 bases in the middle. CDR3 loop: CASSYSPWARGDDLYF. DNA for the CDR3: TGTGCCAGCAGTTACTCACCCTGGGCAAGGGGGGATGACCTGTACTTC.

As concerns this clonotype: Lacking the conserved final phenylalanine or tryptophan, this CDR3 likely reflects a read error. The chain recombines TRBV4-1 with TRBJ2-3; no firm D call. The germline V gene encodes CDR1 MGHRA and CDR2 YSYEKL. The CDR3 sequence is 15 residues long. The CDR3 DNA reads TGCGTCAGCAGCCAAGGTCCAGTCCAAGGAGATACGCAGTATCTT. As protein: CVSSQGPVQGDTQYL.

By frequency in the sample, this clonotype is large (0.1 to 1%). The chain has TRBV11-2 and TRBJ1-2; no clear D. CDR1 and CDR2 from the germline V gene are SGHAT and FQNNGV. Trimming stripped 2 bases from V and 0 bases from J, with 7 bases between. The CDR3 runs to 14 residues. Written as DNA, the CDR3 is TGTGCCAGCAGCTTAAGGGAAGCTAACTATGGCTACACCTTC. It encodes CASSLREANYGYTF.

A note on this clonotype: Because it lacks the conserved phenylalanine or tryptophan at the end, this CDR3 is likely a read error. The chain couples TRBV6-2 or TRBV6-3 to TRBJ2-6; 9 nucleotides align to TRBD2. Germline V gives CDR1 MNHEY, CDR2 SVGEGT. This CDR3 spans 19 amino acids. V dropped 8 bases and J dropped 4; count of bases not matched to a gene: 18. In DNA, the CDR3 is TGTGCCAGCCAAGACCCCTCAGCGGGAGGTTATGACGGGGCCAACGTCCTGACTATC. The encoded protein is CASQDPSAGGYDGANVLTI.

This clonotype showed up just a few times. The germline gene is not matched at one end of the junction; a read error may be the cause. The genes are TRBV4-1 and TRBJ1-4, with D possibly TRBD1 on 5 matching bases. The CDR3 has 15 amino acids. Germline CDR1 and CDR2: MGHRA and YSYEKL. CDR3 bases: TGCGCCAGCAGCCAACTGAGGGGATCTAATGAAAAACTGTTCTTT. Its protein is CASSQLRGSNEKLFF.

About this clonotype: A junction boundary mismatches the germline segment, possibly from a read error. The V and J genes are TRBV7-8 and TRBJ2-7; the match to TRBD1 covers 8 bases. CDR3 length equals 15 residues. Per germline, CDR1 SGHVS and CDR2 FQNEAQ. The chain's CDR3 is CTSSYPGQVFYEQYF. DNA for the CDR3: TGTACCAGCAGCTACCCGGGACAGGTGTTCTACGAGCAGTACTTC.

Remarks on this clonotype: The missing conserved phenylalanine or tryptophan at the end of this CDR3 makes a read error likely. This chain joins TRBV11-2 and TRBJ1-1; no reliable D call. The CDR3 consists of 15 residues. Germline-derived CDR1 and CDR2 are SGHAT and FQNNGV. CDR3 protein: CASNLKRGRLNKAFS. DNA of the CDR3: TGTGCCAGCAACTTAAAAAGAGGGAGGTTAAATAAAGCTTTCTCT.

Notes on this clonotype: Germline is not matched at one junction end, which may reflect a read error. The CDR3: CASNQVPGEGPRAGELFF. CDR3 in DNA: TGCGCCAGCAACCAAGTTCCAGGGGAAGGGCCGAGGGCCGGGGAGCTGTTTTTT. This rearrangement joins TRBV4-3 to TRBJ2-2; D might be TRBD1 (6 bases). Germline V gene sequence: CDR1 LGHNA, CDR2 YSLEER. The CDR3 totals 18 residues.

This clonotype was found once. The CDR3 does not end in the conserved phenylalanine or tryptophan, so this is likely a read error. No DNA is shown, since the ends of the CDR3 on it are uncertain; the CDR3 is the one TCRdb lists. The chain recombines TRBV11-2 with TRBJ2-3. The V gene's germline CDR1 is SGHAT and CDR2 FQNNGV. The CDR3 is 12 amino acids long, termini counted. This CDR3 is CASSSRTDTQYS.

This clonotype has only one observation. Germline and junction disagree at one end, which may indicate a read error. The J gene is TRBJ2-1, the V gene TRBV5-6; 12 bases fit TRBD2. Germline-derived CDR1 and CDR2 are SGHDT and YYEEEE. CDR3 length equals 19 residues. The CDR3 sequence: CASRGYETSGGPTHNKQFF. The CDR3 nucleotides read TGTGCCAGCAGGGGGTACGAGACTAGCGGGGGTCCAACCCACAATAAGCAGTTCTTC.

The chain employs TRBV29-1 and TRBJ2-1; a weak D match, TRBD2 (6 bases). The CDR3 runs to 14 residues. Germline lookup yields CDR1 SQVTM and CDR2 ANQGSEA. V dropped 6 bases and J dropped 9 bases, with 21 bases sitting between them. The CDR3 nucleotides read TGCAGCGTCGCTGCCGGGAGCGTAGTCGGTGAGCAGTTCTTC. Protein sequence: CSVAAGSVVGEQFF.

This clonotype was found once. This chain links TRBV6-1 with TRBJ2-5, with 9 bases fitting TRBD2. CDR1 and CDR2 (germline): MNHNS, SASEGT. CDR3 length: 14 residues. The CDR3 nucleotides read TGTATCAGCAGTATTAGCGGGGGATCAGAGACCCAGTACTTC. It codes for CISSISGGSETQYF.

As regards this clonotype: The junction departs from the called germline gene at one end, perhaps through a read error. V usage is TRBV7-8 and J usage is TRBJ2-7, with D possibly called TRBD1 or TRBD2 (5 bases each). Germline lookup yields CDR1 SGHVS and CDR2 FQNEAQ. The CDR3 is 15 amino acids. In DNA, the CDR3 is TGTACCAGCAGTTTGAACCGGGACGGAATCTACGGGCAGTACTTC. The encoded protein is CTSSLNRDGIYGQYF.

About this clonotype itself: A junction end diverges from the germline sequence, so it may reflect a read error. The chain couples TRBV6-6 to TRBJ2-6, with TRBD1 as a possible D gene (6 bases). Germline CDR1 is MNHNY and CDR2 is SVGAGI (reference sequence). The CDR3 consists of 18 residues. The CDR3 sequence: CASCYSGTRVPGTNVLTF. CDR3 in DNA: TGTGCCAGCTGTTACTCGGGGACAAGGGTCCCTGGGACCAACGTCCTGACTTTC.

Concerning this clonotype: One end of the junction is discordant with germline, which a read error may explain. This chain joins TRBV11-1 and TRBJ2-7; D is possibly TRBD2 (5 bases). The CDR3 is 14 amino acids. Germline values: CDR1 SGHAT, CDR2 FQDESV (reference sequence). CDR3 sequence: CASSLAMAPYEQYF. CDR3 sequence (DNA): TGTGCCAGCAGTTTAGCGATGGCCCCCTACGAGCAGTACTTC.

Turning to this clonotype: One end of the junction fails to match germline, which may point to a read error. This rearrangement joins TRBV29-1 to TRBJ1-1; no definite D call. Germline CDR1 and CDR2: SQVTM and ANQGSEA. This CDR3 spans 13 amino acids. For the CDR3, the DNA is TGTAGCGCTCTCAGCGGGAGAACCACTGAAGCTTTCTTC. Protein sequence: CSALSGRTTEAFF.

This clonotype was counted ten times or more. Since the CDR3 does not end with the conserved phenylalanine or tryptophan, this likely comes from a read error. The chain uses TRBV28 and TRBJ2-3; TRBD1 is a possible D gene (7 bases). The CDR3 runs to 14 residues. V was cut by 8 bases and J by 3 bases, with 15 bases left in between. Per germline, CDR1 MDHEN and CDR2 SYDVKM. The CDR3 sequence is CASGRAGGTDTQYY. Written as DNA, the CDR3 is TGTGCCAGCGGGCGGGCAGGGGGGACAGATACGCAGTATTAT.

As to this clonotype: In this CDR3 the conserved last residue, phenylalanine or tryptophan, is missing, so a read error is likely. The DNA is left out, because the CDR3 cannot be placed on it with certainty; the CDR3 is given as TCRdb lists it. The chain links TRBV11-2 to TRBJ2-5; the D call of TRBD2 is as the table states it, not checked on the DNA. Germline CDR1 SGHAT, CDR2 FQNNGV. The CDR3 is made up of 16 amino acids, end residues included. CDR3 residues: CANRSRDSAHQETQYS.

Sample share makes this clonotype large (0.1 to 1%). The gene calls are TRBV11-2 and TRBJ2-3; perhaps TRBD2 as D (5 bases). From germline, CDR1 is SGHAT and CDR2 FQNNGV. This CDR3 has 15 amino acids. Trimming shortened V by 1 base and J by 0 bases, and 8 bases separated the two germline ends. In nucleotides, the CDR3 is TGTGCCAGCAGCTTAGTAGCGAGAAGCACAGATACGCAGTATTTT. This gives the protein CASSLVARSTDTQYF.

In the case of this clonotype: Without the conserved terminal phenylalanine or tryptophan, this CDR3 likely stems from a read error. No DNA is shown, since the ends of the CDR3 on it are uncertain; the CDR3 is the one TCRdb lists. The rearrangement uses TRBV28 and TRBJ2-2; the DNA was not used to check the table's D call, TRBD2. Germline V gives CDR1 MDHEN, CDR2 SYDVKM. Ends included, the CDR3 has 13 residues. The CDR3: CVSSLSGSGELYL.

As for this clonotype: A much larger clone sits a single nucleotide away, making a read error possible. This chain links TRBV20-1 with TRBJ2-1; 8 bases fit TRBD2. Germline loops: CDR1 DFQATT, CDR2 SNEGSKA (reference sequence). The ends lost 3 bases at V and 0 bases at J; junction bases unmatched: 7. The CDR3 loop spans 16 amino acids. In nucleotides, the CDR3 is TGCAGTGCTAGCCAATTCGGGACTAGCTCCTACAATGAGCAGTTCTTC. Protein product: CSASQFGTSSYNEQFF.

With regard to this clonotype: A read error may produce the germline difference seen at one junction end. This chain links TRBV4-2 with TRBJ2-2, with 7 nucleotides matching TRBD1. There are 21 residues in the CDR3. Germline lookup yields CDR1 LGHNA and CDR2 YNFKEQ. The CDR3 sequence: CANSQVFFGQEPTKNAGELFF. CDR3 sequence (DNA): TGTGCCAATAGCCAAGTATTTTTCGGACAGGAGCCGACAAAGAACGCCGGGGAGCTGTTTTTT.

Turning to this clonotype: At one end, the junction sequence differs from germline, possibly due to a read error. The chain employs TRBV29-1 and TRBJ2-7; 7 nucleotides agree with TRBD2. The CDR3 extends over 14 amino acids. Germline CDR1 reads SQVTM; CDR2 reads ANQGSEA. This CDR3 reads CSVSWELATYEQCF. CDR3 bases: TGCAGCGTTAGCTGGGAACTAGCGACCTACGAGCAGTGCTTC.